This entry is about one TCR beta chain. These data belong to a study of OX40 agonist ivuxolimab in advanced cancers. Study-level information: Three patients got partial responses; one had hepatocellular carcinoma and two had cutaneous melanoma.

Sequencing was performed with immunoSEQ multiplex PCR; in TCRdb, only in-frame clones are kept and a portion is missing. The data show tens of thousands of clones, around 88% seen once. V was clipped by 7 bases and J by 4 bases, with 5 bases between them. There are 9 residues in the CDR3. Germline CDR1 reads DFQATT; CDR2 reads SNEGSKA (reference sequence). The TCR originated in an adult with an advanced solid tumor such as melanoma, head and neck, liver or kidney cancer. V is TRBV20-1 and J is TRBJ2-7; D may be TRBD1 or TRBD2 (5 bases each). The material was CD4+ or CD8+ T cells sorted from blood, obtained in a trial of the OX40 agonist ivuxolimab. The chain's CDR3 is CSGGYEQYF. In DNA, the CDR3 is TGCAGTGGGGGGTACGAGCAGTACTTC.